What follows are 11 T cell receptor beta chains derived from one specimen sequenced in a study of blood T cells in healthy people across ages. Alongside a J-beta primer mix, a sample-barcoded 5' primer served in a second PCR lasting about 6 to 12 cycles. MiXCR, applied by TCRdb to the 5' RACE reads, yields one record per CDR3 protein. This table holds 630,000 or so distinct CDR3 sequences, about 30% found once. Sequenced material: blood. These receptors came from a woman of 80 years or more in good health.

The rearrangement links TRBV5-1 to TRBJ2-3, with D perhaps being TRBD1 or TRBD2 (5 bases each). Per the germline V gene, CDR1 is SGHRS and CDR2 is YFSETQ. The V and J ends lost 1 base and 8 bases respectively, with 17 bases between them. The CDR3 covers 15 residues. The CDR3 here is CASSLRGSWDVTQYF. Here the CDR3 DNA reads TGCGCCAGCAGCTTGAGAGGGTCCTGGGACGTTACGCAGTATTTT.

The chain links TRBV7-3 to TRBJ1-1; D unresolved. V dropped 5 bases and J dropped 3 bases, with 13 bases sitting between them. This CDR3 is 14 amino acids long. Germline CDR1 reads SGHTA; CDR2 reads FQGTGA. CDR3 amino acids: CASSPVEGDTEAFF. As DNA, the CDR3 is TGTGCCAGCAGCCCCGTGGAGGGTGACACTGAAGCTTTCTTT.

This clonotype was seen only once. The chain links TRBV7-9 to TRBJ2-7; D call uncertain. V was trimmed by 4 bases and J by 8 bases, leaving 12 bases between them. The CDR3 is 12 amino acids. Per the germline V gene, CDR1 is SEHNR and CDR2 is FQNEAQ (reference sequence). Here the CDR3 reads CASSSALTQQYF. The CDR3 DNA reads TGTGCCAGCAGCTCGGCCCTCACCCAGCAGTACTTC.

The chain uses TRBV29-1 and TRBJ2-5; D ambiguous. CDR1 and CDR2 from the germline V gene are SQVTM and ANQGSEA. This CDR3 has 14 residues. V shed 1 base and J shed 11 bases, with 20 bases lying between them. The CDR3 sequence: CSVEVGSPHLQQYF. As DNA, the CDR3 is TGCAGCGTTGAAGTGGGTAGCCCTCATCTCCAGCAGTACTTC.

In its sample, this clonotype was seen many times. The chain employs TRBV20-1 and TRBJ1-2, with no clear D. CDR3 length: 13 residues. Trimming took off 4 bases at V and 0 bases at J, with 9 bases between the two ends. CDR1 is DFQATT and CDR2 is SNEGSKA in the germline V gene (reference sequence). Here the CDR3 reads CSATPAANYGYTF. DNA for the CDR3: TGCAGTGCTACCCCGGCCGCTAACTATGGCTACACCTTC.

This clonotype was observed a few times. This could be a read error, since a much larger clone is one nucleotide away. V is TRBV4-2 and J is TRBJ2-4; TRBD2 aligns across 10 bases. The CDR3 runs to 20 residues. The germline V gene has CDR1 LGHNA and CDR2 YNFKEQ. The CDR3 coding sequence is TGTGCCAGCAGCCAAGATCAGCCTAGCGGGGGCCTCGGGGCCAAAAACATTCGGTACTTC. Translating gives CASSQDQPSGGLGAKNIRYF.

This clonotype was detected many times. The gene calls are TRBV5-6 and TRBJ2-5; possibly TRBD2 for D (6 bases). Germline CDR1 and CDR2: SGHDT and YYEEEE. V gave up 1 base and J gave up 5 bases, with 15 bases separating them. The CDR3 sequence is 15 residues long. The CDR3 nucleotides read TGTGCCAGCAGCTTGACTCGGGACCGGGGGGAGACCCAGTACTTC. Its translation: CASSLTRDRGETQYF.

In this sample, this clonotype turned up many times. This chain connects TRBV12-3 or TRBV12-4 to TRBJ2-7, with 7 positions matching TRBD1. Unmatched junction bases numbered 10, after V lost 3 bases and J lost 5 bases. This CDR3 is built from 15 residues. The CDR3 reads CASSFLSGGQNEQYF. The CDR3 DNA reads as TGTGCCAGCAGTTTCTTGTCAGGGGGACAGAACGAGCAGTACTTC.

This clonotype has a count of ten or more. This chain uses TRBV5-1 with TRBJ2-3; D unclear. The germline CDR1 and CDR2 sequences are SGHRS and YFSETQ. V lost 0 bases, J lost 8 bases, and 10 bases lay in between. The CDR3 extends over 13 amino acids. The CDR3 coding sequence is TGCGCCAGCAGCTTGGCCTCCACCGGTACGCAGTATTTT. Protein sequence: CASSLASTGTQYF.

This clonotype has ten or more counts. V usage is TRBV20-1 and J usage is TRBJ2-1; D is tentatively TRBD1 or TRBD2 (6 bases each). Germline CDR1 and CDR2: DFQATT and SNEGSKA (reference sequence). The V end was cut by 6 bases, the J end by 7 bases, with 16 bases between. The CDR3 length is 13 residues. CDR3 protein: CSASPGAGNEQFF. The CDR3 DNA is TGCAGTGCCAGCCCGGGGGCGGGGAATGAGCAGTTCTTC.

This clonotype was recorded at least ten times. This chain joins TRBV3-1 and TRBJ2-3, with TRBD1 matching 8 bases. Germline V lookup: CDR1 LGHDT, CDR2 YNNKEL (reference sequence). This CDR3 comprises 15 residues. V lost 3 bases to trimming and J lost 4 bases; unmatched junction nucleotides: 6. The CDR3 loop reads CASSQTGAIADTQYF. The CDR3 DNA is TGTGCCAGCAGCCAGACAGGGGCGATAGCAGATACGCAGTATTTT.